This record concerns one T cell receptor beta chain sequence. Its cognate antigen is unknown. The data were taken from a study of T cell responses to AZD1222 COVID-19 vaccine. V lost 0 bases, J lost 2 bases, and 6 bases lay in between. The germline CDR1 and CDR2 sequences are SGHDT and YYEEEE. The CDR3 extends over 13 amino acids. Overall study results and limits: Repertoire sampling occurred only after the peak T cell response. Donors, mostly white British, included more females; clonal diversity was possibly underestimated.

Using immunoSEQ multiplex PCR, the repertoire was profiled, and TCRdb retains in-frame clones only, with some absent. The table has about 120,000 clones, around 92% seen once; the top ten hold around 8%. This specimen was peripheral blood, taken 28 days after the second AZD1222 dose. The source of this sequence is an adult who received the AZD1222 COVID-19 vaccine. The chain carries TRBV5-6 and TRBJ2-7; D remains unclear. CDR3 loop: CASSLGRTYEQYF. CDR3 DNA sequence: TGTGCCAGCAGCTTGGGGAGAACCTACGAGCAGTACTTC.